This T cell receptor (beta chain) derives from a study of response to subunit inactivated influenza vaccine. Broader study findings: There was a suggestion from the authors that each seasonal influenza vaccination recruits few new T cells.

This clonotype was observed many times. What it binds is not known. Germline V gives CDR1 SEHNR, CDR2 FQNEAQ (reference sequence). Trimming pared 2 bases from V and 2 bases from J, leaving 12 bases between. The CDR3 length is 15 residues. Each CDR3 protein gets one entry after TCRdb re-called the RT-PCR reads with MiXCR. There are over 750,000 distinct CDR3 sequences in the sample; 20% to 25% occur only once, and roughly 10% lies in the top ten. Source: PBMCs from blood, taken roughly 5 days after vaccination. This clonotype was obtained from a man aged 45-60 years who received an inactivated influenza vaccine. V gene TRBV7-9 combines with J gene TRBJ2-5; a possible D gene is TRBD1 (6 bases). In nucleotides, the CDR3 is TGTGCCAGCAGCTTAAGTCTCAGGGGTCAAGAGACCCAGTACTTC. Its translation: CASSLSLRGQETQYF.